The 12 T cell receptor beta chains reported below all come from one sample, sequenced in a study of T cells expressing NK-cell markers. TCRdb re-called the 5' RACE reads; one entry per CDR3 protein, DNA not given. This sample lists more than 400,000 distinct CDR3 sequences; its ten largest clones have 7.3%. The sample was blood T cells: a sorted CD56 or NKG2C T cell subset, CD4+ or CD8+ T cells, or bulk PBMC T cells (not recorded which). All receptors derive from a woman between 18 and 70 years old in good health.

This rearrangement joins TRBV7-3 to TRBJ1-1; lacking DNA, the TRBD1 call made by TCRdb goes unchecked. The CDR3 consists of 13 residues. Germline lookup yields CDR1 SGHTA and CDR2 FQGTGA. CDR3 sequence reads: CASSPNRGGEAFF.

The chain has TRBV28 and TRBJ1-1; TCRdb reports TRBD1, a call that lacks DNA to check it against. Germline lookup yields CDR1 MDHEN and CDR2 SYDVKM. The CDR3 runs 13 residues. The chain's CDR3 is CASRLHGGTEAFF.

V usage is TRBV7-9 and J usage is TRBJ2-7; TCRdb's D gene call, TRBD2, goes unchecked for lack of DNA. The CDR3 sequence is 16 residues long. Germline assignment: CDR1 SEHNR and CDR2 FQNEAQ (reference sequence). The chain's CDR3 is CASSAPILAGGYEQYF.

This rearrangement joins TRBV20-1 to TRBJ1-6; no DNA is available, so the TRBD1 call from TCRdb remains unchecked. The CDR3 loop spans 13 amino acids. Germline V lookup: CDR1 DFQATT, CDR2 SNEGSKA (reference sequence). This CDR3 reads CSAGGGDNSPLHF.

The J gene is TRBJ2-5, the V gene TRBV5-1. The CDR3 length is 12 residues. CDR1 and CDR2 (germline): SGHRS, YFSETQ. The CDR3 protein is CASSISQETQYF.

The chain joins TRBV4-3 to TRBJ2-3; lacking DNA, the TRBD2 call made by TCRdb goes unchecked. CDR1 and CDR2 (germline): LGHNA, YSLEER. The CDR3 has 17 residues. CDR3 region: CASSQDLSGGFTDTQYF.

The rearrangement joins TRBV21-1 to TRBJ2-7; TCRdb indicates TRBD1, and absent DNA this call remains unverified. TRBV21-1 is a recognized pseudogene. The CDR3 covers 16 residues. CDR3 region: CASSNSEGDRGYEQYF.

The chain uses TRBV7-9 and TRBJ2-3; no DNA is available, so the TRBD1 call from TCRdb remains unchecked. Germline CDR1 and CDR2: SEHNR and FQNEAQ (reference sequence). The CDR3 covers 16 residues. CDR3 loop: CASSSTGGRDTDTQYF.

This chain links TRBV5-4 with TRBJ2-1; TCRdb designates TRBD2, a call that cannot be tested without DNA. CDR1 and CDR2 (germline): SGHNT, YYREEE (reference sequence). This CDR3 comprises 16 residues. The CDR3 region is CASSSSVSGRDNEQFF.

The CDR3 spells CASSPRAGLKAQYF. The genes are TRBV7-2 and TRBJ2-3; with no DNA, the TCRdb D assignment of TRBD2 cannot be verified. CDR1 SGHTA and CDR2 FQGNSA come from the germline V gene. CDR3 length: 14 residues.

The chain joins TRBV2 to TRBJ2-1; TCRdb's D call of TRBD2 is untestable without DNA. This CDR3 contains 15 residues. Germline CDR1 SNHLY, CDR2 FYNNEI. The CDR3 protein is CASRRVSHPTSEQFF.

The J gene is TRBJ2-1, the V gene TRBV20-1. Germline-derived CDR1 and CDR2 are DFQATT and SNEGSKA (reference sequence). The CDR3 is 11 residues long. The CDR3 region is CSAIGLNEQFF.